The T cell receptor beta chain under discussion was sequenced for a study of T cells in Graves' hyperthyroidism and ophthalmopathy. Findings of the study overall: Peripheral blood also featured most of the thyroid clonotypes expanded above 0.001. Classification by a 13 V-J model distinguished ophthalmopathy from stable hyperthyroidism.

The CDR3 runs to 16 residues. Per germline, CDR1 KGHDR and CDR2 SFDVKD. V lost 4 bases and J lost 5, with 20 bases in between. Amplification targeted TCR beta CDR3 regions from RNA transcripts. First-round RT-PCR targeting the TCR CDR3 was performed with the HTBI primer set. Via MiXCR, TCRdb re-called the multiplex PCR reads, giving one row per CDR3 protein. This table has approximately 400,000 distinct CDR3 sequences, 15% to 18% appearing once. Patients aged 18 to 65 had newly diagnosed hyperthyroidism lasting under 2 months. Every diagnosis used clinical symptoms, serum thyroxine and TRAb, thyroid ultrasound and orbital computed tomography. This clonotype was observed at least ten times. The antigen is unknown.

This chain connects TRBV24-1 to TRBJ2-7, with TRBD1 as a possible D gene (5 bases). The clonotype was recovered from a woman aged 18-29 years with Graves' hyperthyroidism. What was sequenced was blood. The CDR3 DNA reads TGTGCCACCAGTGAGCTCAGGGTGCAAGGCCTCCACGAGCAGTACTTC. Protein: CATSELRVQGLHEQYF.